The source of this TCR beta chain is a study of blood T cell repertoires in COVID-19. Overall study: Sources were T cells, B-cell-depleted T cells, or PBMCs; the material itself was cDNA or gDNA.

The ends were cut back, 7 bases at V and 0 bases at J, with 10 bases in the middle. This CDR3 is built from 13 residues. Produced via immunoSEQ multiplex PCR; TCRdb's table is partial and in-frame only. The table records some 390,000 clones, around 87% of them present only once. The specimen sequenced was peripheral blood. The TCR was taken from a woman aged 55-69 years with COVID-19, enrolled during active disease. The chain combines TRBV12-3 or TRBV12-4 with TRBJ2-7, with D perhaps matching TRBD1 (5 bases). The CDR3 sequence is CASIDRNSYEQYF. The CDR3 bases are TGTGCCAGCATAGACAGAAACTCCTACGAGCAGTACTTC.